Reported below is one TCR beta chain. Its specificity is unknown. In germline, CDR1 is LNHDA, CDR2 SQIVND (reference sequence). The CDR3 sequence is 13 residues long. cDNA was produced in eight separate reactions per sample. TCRdb re-called the 5' RACE reads and gives one entry per CDR3 protein, without DNA. This table holds approximately 150,000 distinct CDR3 sequences. These data belong to a study of monozygotic twins with inflammatory bowel disease. Overall study results and limits: Lower TCRbeta diversity (inverse Simpson) was seen in IBD patients than in healthy co-twins. A distinction between different T cell subtypes was not possible.

The specimen was blood. This chain connects TRBV19 to TRBJ1-2. The sequence was obtained from a human donor with ulcerative colitis or Crohn's disease, or a healthy co-twin of an affected twin (not recorded which). The CDR3 spells CASSIRINYGYTF.